The rows below give T cell receptor beta chains drawn from one sample of a study of CD8 T cells in ankylosing spondylitis. TCRdb analysed the 5' RACE reads with MiXCR anew, one entry per CDR3 protein. The profile shows 200,000 to 250,000 distinct CDR3 sequences, approximately 20% of them singletons. The sequenced sample consisted of blood, either unsorted or a sorted T cell fraction (not recorded which). Receptor source: a male donor with ankylosing spondylitis. CDR3s include the opening cysteine and the closing phenylalanine or tryptophan. Each record gives: V gene, CDR3 protein.

TRBV12-3/TRBV12-4,CASSQGQAYTDTQYF
TRBV4-1,CASSHFNSPLHF
TRBV6-4,CASSPTSGGVNEQFF
TRBV7-9,CASSLGTSGDNEQFF
TRBV20-1,CSARDLASVEETQYF
TRBV20-1,CSARDPLGQGFNSPLHF
TRBV5-6,CASSLRAGTAFGEKLFF
TRBV29-1,CSVEGASGFYNEQFF
TRBV4-3,CASSQDRFLLNSPLHF
TRBV6-1,CASSKSGIGTDTQYF
TRBV28,CASSPETGAYNSPLHF
TRBV7-8,CASSLDSGVYSPLHF
TRBV15,CATSSSDKETQYF
TRBV7-9,CASSLEWEGAHEQYF
TRBV27,CASSLTGYTGSYEQYF
TRBV13,CASSPREYTDTQYF
TRBV9,CASSVQGSPLHF
TRBV9,CASAGLTGTQYF
TRBV7-8,CASTEQLVPEYEQYF
TRBV13,CASSFQAQETQYF
TRBV7-8,CASSEGIGQPQHF
TRBV7-9,CASSPPPGDHPGEQYF
TRBV11-2,CASSYSGGRDTEAFF
TRBV11-2,CASSFVEPGTGELFF
TRBV29-1,CSVRAYSYEQYF
TRBV12-3/TRBV12-4,CASSLVGRSYWNEQFF
TRBV29-1,CSVEASLGKLFF
TRBV13,CASSLGTGYVYEQYF
TRBV30,CAWGPFLAHNEQFF
TRBV11-2,CASNPTLRLYNEQFF
TRBV14,CASSQGRDRFQETQYF
TRBV6-6,CASSYVPGELFF